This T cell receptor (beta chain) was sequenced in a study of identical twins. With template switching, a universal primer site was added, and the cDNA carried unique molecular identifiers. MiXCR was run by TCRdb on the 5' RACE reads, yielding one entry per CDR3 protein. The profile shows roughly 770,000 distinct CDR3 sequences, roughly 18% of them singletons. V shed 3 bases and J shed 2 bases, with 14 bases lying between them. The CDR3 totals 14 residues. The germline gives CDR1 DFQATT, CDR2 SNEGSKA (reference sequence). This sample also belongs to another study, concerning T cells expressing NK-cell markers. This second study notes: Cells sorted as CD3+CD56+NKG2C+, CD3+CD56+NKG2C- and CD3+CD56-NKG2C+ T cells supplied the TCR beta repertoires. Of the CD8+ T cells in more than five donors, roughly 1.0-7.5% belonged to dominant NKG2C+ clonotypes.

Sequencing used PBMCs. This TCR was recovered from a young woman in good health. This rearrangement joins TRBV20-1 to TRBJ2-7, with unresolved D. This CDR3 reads CSASRSAQTYEQYF. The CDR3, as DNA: TGCAGTGCTAGTAGGTCAGCGCAAACCTACGAGCAGTACTTC.